Listed below are T cell receptor beta chains from one sample, sequenced in a study of blood T cell repertoires in COVID-19. Clones were sequenced by immunoSEQ multiplex PCR, and TCRdb holds only the in-frame ones, with some missing. The data show approximately 120,000 clones, with approximately 90% seen just once and 1.5% held by the top ten. The sequencing sample was made of peripheral blood. These receptors originate from a human donor in a cohort sampled during active COVID-19. CDR3s include the opening cysteine and the closing phenylalanine or tryptophan. The D gene is left open where the match is weak. Not every row has a clone size; where given, it reads once, few, many or a size class.

size,D,J,V,DNA,CDR3
-,TRBD2,TRBJ2-3,TRBV3-1/TRBV3-2,TGTGCCAGCAGCCTTCAACCGGGACAGGCAGCGGGAGGGCCTGATACGCAGTATTTT,CASSLQPGQAAGGPDTQYF
-,-,TRBJ2-1,TRBV4-2,TGTGCCAGCAGCCAAGAAAGCCCGGGAGCGGTGAATGAGCAGTTCTTC,CASSQESPGAVNEQFF
few,TRBD1,TRBJ2-1,TRBV12-5,TGTGCTAGTGGTTTGGTACCAGGGGGCGACTACAATGAGCAGTTCTTC,CASGLVPGGDYNEQFF
-,TRBD1,TRBJ2-5,TRBV2,TGTGCCAGCAGGGGCGACAGGGGGCGCGTCAGTACCCAGTACTTC,CASRGDRGRVSTQYF
-,TRBD2,TRBJ2-7,TRBV6-5,TGTGCCAGCAGTTACGCGGCTAGCGGGTCCTACGAGCAGTACTTC,CASSYAASGSYEQYF
-,-,TRBJ2-4,TRBV3-1/TRBV3-2,TGTGCCAGCAGCCTGGCGGGGTTGGGCAAAAACATTCAGTACTTC,CASSLAGLGKNIQYF
-,-,TRBJ2-7,TRBV7-9,TGTGCCAGCAGCTTAGCAGGGACTCCCTACGAGCAGTACTTC,CASSLAGTPYEQYF
-,TRBD2,TRBJ2-6,TRBV28,TGTGCCAGCAGTTTACCCCCCGGCGGGGGCTCTGGGGCCAACGTCCTGACTTTC,CASSLPPGGGSGANVLTF
-,TRBD2,TRBJ2-1,TRBV10-1,TGCGCCAGCGGCGGGGGGAACTACAATGAGCAGTTCTTC,CASGGGNYNEQFF
-,-,TRBJ2-1,TRBV11-2,TGTGCCAGCAGCTTCGCGGGAAGCTTCTACAATGAGCAGTTCTTC,CASSFAGSFYNEQFF
few,TRBD2,TRBJ2-3,TRBV4-1,TGCGCCAGCAGCCAGACTAGCGGGCGGCCTAGCACAGATACGCAGTATTTT,CASSQTSGRPSTDTQYF
once,TRBD2,TRBJ2-1,TRBV5-4,TGTGCCAGCAGCTTGGGAGCGGGAGAGTACAATGAGCAGTTCTTC,CASSLGAGEYNEQFF
-,-,TRBJ2-5,TRBV5-1,TGCGCCAGCAGCTTGGGCGCCCCCCAAGAGACCCAGTACTTC,CASSLGAPQETQYF
-,TRBD2,TRBJ2-7,TRBV10-3,TGTGCCACCGCGTTCGGTGGAAGCGGGGGCTACGAGCAGTACTTC,CATAFGGSGGYEQYF
-,-,TRBJ1-6,TRBV3-1/TRBV3-2,TGTGCCAGCAGCCAAGTACAGGGCGAATCACCCCTCCACTTT,CASSQVQGESPLHF
-,TRBD1,TRBJ2-7,TRBV6-1,TGTGCCAGCAGTGAAGCGGGGGACAGCTCCTACGAGCAGTACTTC,CASSEAGDSSYEQYF
-,-,TRBJ1-2,TRBV9,TGTGCCAGCAGCGTAGGGGTCAAACTAGGCAACTATGGCTACACCTTC,CASSVGVKLGNYGYTF
-,TRBD2,TRBJ2-1,TRBV2,TGTGCCAGCAGTTCTAGCGGGAGCTCCTACAATGAGCAGTTCTTC,CASSSSGSSYNEQFF
-,TRBD1,TRBJ2-7,TRBV13,TGTGCCAGCAGCCACTGGACAGGGAACGAGCAGTGCTTC,CASSHWTGNEQCF
-,-,TRBJ2-7,TRBV6-5,TGTGCCAGCAGTTACGCTCCGAGCTACGAGCAGTACTTC,CASSYAPSYEQYF
-,-,TRBJ1-5,TRBV15,TGTGCCACCAGCAGAGGTCAGGGAAGCAATCAGCCCCAGCATTTT,CATSRGQGSNQPQHF
-,-,TRBJ2-6,TRBV18,TGTGCCAGCTCACCTCTACAGGGAGCCTCTGGGGCCAACGTCCTGACTTTC,CASSPLQGASGANVLTF
-,TRBD2,TRBJ2-6,TRBV19,TGTGCCAGTACCAGGACTAGCCTTGTCGCTGGGGCCAACGTCCTGACTTTC,CASTRTSLVAGANVLTF
-,TRBD1,TRBJ2-3,TRBV6-2/TRBV6-3,TGTGCCAGCAGTCAATACCCGATACAGGGGGGCGGCACAGATACGCAGTATTTT,CASSQYPIQGGGTDTQYF
-,-,TRBJ2-5,TRBV5-6,TGTGCCAGCAGCACCATTGGGGCAGAGACCCAGTACTTC,CASSTIGAETQYF
-,TRBD2,TRBJ2-2,TRBV4-2,TGTGCCAGCAGCCGGGGACTAGCGGGATGGTCGGGGGAGCTGTTTTTT,CASSRGLAGWSGELFF
-,-,TRBJ2-2,TRBV6-2/TRBV6-3,TGTGCCAGCAGTTACCACCCTCGGGGGGCCCTTTACACCGGGGAGCTGTTTTTT,CASSYHPRGALYTGELFF
-,TRBD1,TRBJ1-2,TRBV24-1,TGTGCCACCAGTGACTTCGGACAGGTCTATGGCTACACCTTC,CATSDFGQVYGYTF
-,-,TRBJ2-5,TRBV7-2,TGTGCCAGCAGCTTATCCGTAGCGTTACAAGAGACCCAGTACTTC,CASSLSVALQETQYF
-,-,TRBJ2-7,TRBV18,TGTGCCAGCTCCACCACCACGGGGAGCTCCTACGAGCAGTACTTC,CASSTTTGSSYEQYF
-,TRBD1,TRBJ1-6,TRBV19,TGTGCCAGTAGTGCCCGGGACAGGGGGGCTTCACCCCTCCACTTT,CASSARDRGASPLHF
-,-,TRBJ2-1,TRBV19,TGTGCCAGTAGTTCCACGGACAGACACAATGAGCAGTTCTTC,CASSSTDRHNEQFF
-,TRBD2,TRBJ2-5,TRBV6-5,TGTGCCAGCAACCCGGGACTAGCGGGCAAAGAGACCCAGTACTTC,CASNPGLAGKETQYF
-,-,TRBJ2-1,TRBV2,TGTGCCAGCAGTGAAGTCGGCGGGGCCACCTACAATGAGCAGTTCTTC,CASSEVGGATYNEQFF
few,-,TRBJ1-5,TRBV30,TGTGCCTGGAGTGTACAGGGAAATCAGCCCCAGCATTTT,CAWSVQGNQPQHF
-,TRBD1,TRBJ1-5,TRBV2,TGTGCCAGCAGTTGGACAGGGAGCAATCAGCCCCAGCATTTT,CASSWTGSNQPQHF
-,TRBD2,TRBJ2-2,TRBV9,TGTGCCAGCAGCGTAGGGAGCGGGAGAGGTACCGGGGAGCTGTTTTTT,CASSVGSGRGTGELFF
-,-,TRBJ2-1,TRBV18,TGTGCCAGCTCACCCGGGACCCAACTAGCTGAGCAGTTCTTC,CASSPGTQLAEQFF
-,TRBD2,TRBJ2-1,TRBV4-1,TGCGCCAGCAGCCCCCCCGGCGGGGGGGCCAATGAGCAGTTCTTC,CASSPPGGGANEQFF
-,-,TRBJ2-7,TRBV11-2,TGTGCCAGCAGCTTCCGGGGAGCCCCCTACGAGCAGTACTTC,CASSFRGAPYEQYF
once,-,TRBJ2-1,TRBV4-2,TGTGCCAGCAGCCAAGAATCACAGGAGCAGTTCTTC,CASSQESQEQFF
few,-,TRBJ2-3,TRBV28,TGTGCCAGCAGTATGACAGCTGATACGCAGTATTTT,CASSMTADTQYF
-,-,TRBJ2-3,TRBV7-2,TGTGCCAGCAGCTTAGTGACGCGGGGCCCCGCTTCCTCGCAGTATTTT,CASSLVTRGPASSQYF
few,TRBD2,TRBJ2-7,TRBV5-5,TGTGCCAGCAGCTTGGCAGGACTAGCGGGGGGACCCTACGAGCAGTACTTC,CASSLAGLAGGPYEQYF
-,-,TRBJ1-5,TRBV28,TGTGCCAGCAGTTTAGGGGGGAAAGGCAATCAGCCCCAGCATTTT,CASSLGGKGNQPQHF
-,TRBD1,TRBJ1-4,TRBV2,TGTGCCAGCAGTGAAATAGGACAGGGGGCTGGGGGGGAAAAACTGTTTTTT,CASSEIGQGAGGEKLFF
-,TRBD2,TRBJ2-2,TRBV19,TGTGCCAGTACGGGGACTAGCCTCCCCGGGGAGCTGTTTTTT,CASTGTSLPGELFF
-,TRBD2,TRBJ2-1,TRBV18,TGTGCCAGCTCTCCCGGACTAGCGGGATTGAGTGAGCAGTTCTTC,CASSPGLAGLSEQFF
few,TRBD1,TRBJ1-1,TRBV29-1,TGCAGCGTCCCGGGACAGGGGACGACTGAAGCTTTCTTT,CSVPGQGTTEAFF
-,-,TRBJ1-1,TRBV4-1,TGCGCCAGCAGCCAAGATAACGTTTTCGTCGGGGGGGCGAGGGAAGCTTTCTTT,CASSQDNVFVGGAREAFF
-,-,TRBJ2-3,TRBV6-2/TRBV6-3,TGTGCCAGCAGTCCCTCGCGTTCCTCAGATACGCAGTATTTT,CASSPSRSSDTQYF
-,TRBD1,TRBJ2-7,TRBV10-3,TGTGCCATCAGTGCCACCAGGGGGTTCGAGCAGTACTTC,CAISATRGFEQYF
-,TRBD1,TRBJ1-1,TRBV19,TGTGCCAGTAGCACAGGGGGCTGGCCTGAAGCTTTCTTT,CASSTGGWPEAFF
once,-,TRBJ2-1,TRBV6-1,TGTGCCAGCAGTTTTGGGAGGTACAATGAGCAGTTCTTC,CASSFGRYNEQFF
few,-,TRBJ1-6,TRBV19,TGTGCCAGTAGCCGCCGGGGTGGCCCTTTGGATTCACCCCTCCACTTT,CASSRRGGPLDSPLHF
-,TRBD1,TRBJ1-2,TRBV15,TGTGCCACCAGTCCCTCACACAGGGGGGTGGATGGCTACACCTTC,CATSPSHRGVDGYTF
-,-,TRBJ1-4,TRBV5-1,TGCGCCAGCAGCTTGGGACAGCCAAATGAAAAACTGTTTTTT,CASSLGQPNEKLFF
-,TRBD1,TRBJ2-5,TRBV5-4,TGTGCCAGCAGCGGCTGGGACAGGGGAGAAGAGACCCAGTACTTC,CASSGWDRGEETQYF
-,-,TRBJ1-2,TRBV28,TGTGCCAGCAGTTTTCAGGGAAAAAGAGGTGGCTACACCTTC,CASSFQGKRGGYTF